These 27 T cell receptor beta chains were all obtained from the same sample, sequenced in a study of blood T cell repertoires in COVID-19. Using immunoSEQ multiplex PCR, the repertoire was profiled, and TCRdb retains in-frame clones only, with some absent. The sample records 150,000 to 200,000 clones, less than 85% being singletons. Sequences were obtained from PBMCs or T cells enriched from blood (not recorded which). These TCRs come from a man between 60 and 70 years old who had recovered from COVID-19.

The genes are TRBV19 and TRBJ2-2, with 14 bases matching TRBD2. This CDR3 is 17 amino acids long. After removal of 7 bases from V and 5 bases from J, the junction contained 9 bases not matched to a gene. Per germline, CDR1 LNHDA and CDR2 SQIVND (reference sequence). In DNA form, the CDR3 reads TGTGCCAGTACCTCGGGACTAGCGGGAGTATGGACCGGGGAGCTGTTTTTT. It translates to CASTSGLAGVWTGELFF.

In this sample, this clone turned up many times. V gene TRBV5-6 combines with J gene TRBJ1-6, with 9 bases matching TRBD1. The V and J ends lost 0 bases and 7 bases, in that order; junction bases with no gene match: 2. This CDR3 contains 15 residues. Germline CDR1 reads SGHDT; CDR2 reads YYEEEE. The CDR3 loop is CASSLAGTGNSPLHF. CDR3 DNA: TGTGCCAGCAGCTTGGCGGGGACAGGGAATTCACCCCTCCACTTT.

This chain connects TRBV28 to TRBJ2-1; 8 bases fit TRBD2. This CDR3 comprises 16 residues. Germline trimming cut 5 bases from V and 10 bases from J; bases unmatched to any gene: 16. Germline V gives CDR1 MDHEN, CDR2 SYDVKM. This CDR3 is CASSPATSALTTEQFF. Here the CDR3 DNA reads TGTGCCAGCAGTCCCGCGACTAGCGCCCTAACCACCGAGCAGTTCTTC.

The genes are TRBV15 and TRBJ2-7, with TRBD2 matching 7 bases. The CDR3 is 16 residues long. Germline CDR1 LNHNV, CDR2 YYDKDF (reference sequence). The V and J ends lost 4 bases and 0 bases, in that order; junction bases with no gene match: 9. In nucleotides, the CDR3 is TGTGCCACCAGCATCCGAACTAGCGCCCTCTCCTACGAGCAGTACTTC. Its protein product is CATSIRTSALSYEQYF.

This sequence joins TRBV4-1 and TRBJ1-5, with a tentative D call TRBD1 (5 bases). V was pared by 2 bases and J by 4 bases, with 9 bases between. The CDR3 has 14 amino acids. The germline CDR1 and CDR2 sequences are MGHRA and YSYEKL. CDR3 DNA sequence: TGCGCCAGCAGCCAAATCGCAGGGAATCAGCCCCAGCATTTT. Translated, it gives CASSQIAGNQPQHF.

This rearrangement joins TRBV9 to TRBJ2-3; 10 nucleotides line up with TRBD1. CDR1 and CDR2 (germline): SGDLS, YYNGEE. V gave up 1 base and J gave up 8 bases; unmatched junction bases: 13. This CDR3 spans 17 amino acids. CDR3: CASSVKGDRGGKTTQYF. DNA of the CDR3: TGTGCCAGCAGCGTAAAGGGGGACAGGGGAGGTAAAACTACGCAGTATTTT.

This sequence joins TRBV4-2 and TRBJ2-2, with 8 bases identical to TRBD2. The germline V gene encodes CDR1 LGHNA and CDR2 YNFKEQ. The CDR3 contains 18 residues. Trimming removed 2 bases from V and 4 bases from J; junction bases left unmatched: 12. CDR3 bases: TGTGCCAGCAGCCAACGAATCGGGAGGGTGCGGGGCACCGGGGAGCTGTTTTTT. Its protein product is CASSQRIGRVRGTGELFF.

The chain combines TRBV11-2 with TRBJ2-1; 7 nucleotides agree with TRBD1. Trimming took 3 bases from V and 4 from J; bases not matched to a gene: 12. From germline, CDR1 is SGHAT and CDR2 FQNNGV. The CDR3 consists of 17 residues. DNA for the CDR3: TGTGCCAGCAGCTTCCGCCCCCACAGGGGAGATTACAATGAGCAGTTCTTC. Translated: CASSFRPHRGDYNEQFF.

V and J are TRBV6-5 and TRBJ2-7, with a possible D match to TRBD1 (5 bases). Deletions cut 4 bases from V and 2 bases from J, with 9 bases between. CDR1 and CDR2 (germline): MNHEY, SVGAGI. This CDR3 is built from 13 residues. The CDR3, as DNA: TGTGCCAGCAGTTTGGGGCAGACCTACGAGCAGTACTTC. It encodes CASSLGQTYEQYF.

This chain links TRBV5-5 with TRBJ1-5; weak D call: TRBD1 (6 bases). V was cut by 2 bases and J by 0 bases, with 9 bases left in between. Germline CDR1 is SGHKS and CDR2 is YYEKEE (reference sequence). CDR3 length: 15 residues. In DNA form, the CDR3 reads TGTGCCAGCAGCTTAGGGGGTAATAGCAATCAGCCCCAGCATTTT. This codes for CASSLGGNSNQPQHF.

This chain links TRBV2 with TRBJ2-7, with unresolved D. The V end was cut by 6 bases, the J end by 2 bases, with 14 bases between. This CDR3 contains 14 residues. In germline, CDR1 is SNHLY, CDR2 FYNNEI. The DNA of the CDR3 is TGTGCCAGCAGCCCCATGGGCGACCCCTACGAGCAGTACTTC. It is translated as CASSPMGDPYEQYF.

The rearrangement uses TRBV7-2 and TRBJ2-2; 10 positions match TRBD1. The CDR3 has 16 amino acids. V was pared by 4 bases and J by 5 bases, with 7 bases of the junction left unmatched. Germline loops: CDR1 SGHTA, CDR2 FQGNSA. CDR3 sequence: CASSSRTGGGTGELFF. In DNA, the CDR3 is TGTGCCAGCAGCTCCCGGACAGGGGGTGGGACCGGGGAGCTGTTTTTT.

The rearrangement links TRBV5-5 to TRBJ1-1; weak D call: TRBD1 (5 bases). V lost 4 bases and J 7 bases, leaving 20 bases between the germline ends. The CDR3 totals 15 residues. The germline V gene has CDR1 SGHKS and CDR2 YYEKEE (reference sequence). CDR3 bases: TGTGCCAGCAGCCCACGTTTAGGTCAGGGTTTTGAAGCTTTCTTT. Translating it yields CASSPRLGQGFEAFF.

This rearrangement joins TRBV4-2 to TRBJ2-2; 8 bases fit TRBD2. Germline V gives CDR1 LGHNA, CDR2 YNFKEQ. Trimming took 5 bases from V and 1 from J; bases not matched to a gene: 6. The CDR3 has 16 residues. Written as DNA, the CDR3 is TGTGCCAGCAGCTCCGCCGGGAGGGAGAACACCGGGGAGCTGTTTTTT. This gives the protein CASSSAGRENTGELFF.

The chain uses TRBV7-6 and TRBJ2-7, with 10 nucleotides matching TRBD1. Germline V gene lookup returns CDR1 SGHVS and CDR2 FNYEAQ. The CDR3 covers 15 residues. After removal of 4 bases from V and 8 bases from J, the junction contained 11 bases not matched to a gene. CDR3 sequence (DNA): TGTGCCAGCAGCTCCCCGGGACAGGGGAGGTACAAGCAGTACTTC. Translation: CASSSPGQGRYKQYF.

This rearrangement joins TRBV7-9 to TRBJ2-5; 7 bases align to TRBD2. V gave up 1 base and J gave up 1 base; unmatched junction bases: 6. Per the germline V gene, CDR1 is SEHNR and CDR2 is FQNEAQ (reference sequence). The CDR3 is made up of 16 amino acids. Here the CDR3 DNA reads TGTGCCAGCAGCTTAGGGGCTAGCGGAGCCCAAGAGACCCAGTACTTC. Protein sequence: CASSLGASGAQETQYF.

The J gene is TRBJ2-5, the V gene TRBV4-2; 12 bases match TRBD2. The CDR3 spans 16 residues. The trim removed 4 bases at V and 3 bases at J, leaving 6 bases unmatched. Germline-derived CDR1 and CDR2 are LGHNA and YNFKEQ. In nucleotides, the CDR3 is TGTGCCAGCAGCCTCTCTAGCGGGGGGGCTGAAGAGACCCAGTACTTC. Amino acid sequence: CASSLSSGGAEETQYF.

The chain combines TRBV28 with TRBJ1-6; D perhaps matches TRBD1 (5 bases). The length of the CDR3 is 19 residues. V gave up 6 bases and J gave up 2 bases, with 23 bases separating them. Germline assignment: CDR1 MDHEN and CDR2 SYDVKM. The CDR3 DNA follows: TGTGCCAGCAGCTTTATTAGGGGCGAGGATATTGCCTATAATTCACCCCTCCACTTT. Translation gives CASSFIRGEDIAYNSPLHF.

The chain has TRBV5-1 and TRBJ2-1; 7 bases are shared with TRBD2. Germline values: CDR1 SGHRS, CDR2 YFSETQ. V trimming: 4 bases; J trimming: 7 bases; junction bases outside the gene matches: 17. The CDR3 runs to 17 residues. The CDR3 sequence is CASSPTGRERGLNEQFF. CDR3 bases: TGCGCCAGCAGCCCCACGGGGCGGGAGAGAGGACTAAATGAGCAGTTCTTC.

The chain couples TRBV7-8 to TRBJ1-4, with 9 bases matching TRBD1. The V and J ends lost 2 bases and 5 bases, in that order; junction bases with no gene match: 6. Germline V gene lookup returns CDR1 SGHVS and CDR2 FQNEAQ. CDR3 length: 16 amino acids. The CDR3 DNA reads TGTGCCAGCAGCTTAAATACCGGGACAGGGAATGAAAAACTGTTTTTT. It encodes CASSLNTGTGNEKLFF.

This rearrangement joins TRBV19 to TRBJ1-4; D uncertain. The V gene's germline CDR1 is LNHDA and CDR2 SQIVND (reference sequence). V lost 0 bases, J lost 0 bases, and 8 bases lay in between. The CDR3 has 16 residues. Here the CDR3 reads CASSIDGSATNEKLFF. The CDR3 bases are TGTGCCAGTAGTATAGATGGGAGTGCAACTAATGAAAAACTGTTTTTT.

The chain couples TRBV29-1 to TRBJ2-2, with a possible D match to TRBD1 (5 bases). CDR1 and CDR2 (germline): SQVTM, ANQGSEA. V lost 4 bases to trimming and J lost 3 bases, with 15 bases between them. The CDR3 is 15 residues long. CDR3 amino acids: CSVGLVGQDTGELFF. CDR3 DNA: TGCAGCGTTGGCTTGGTGGGGCAGGACACCGGGGAGCTGTTTTTT.

The V call is TRBV5-4, the J call TRBJ1-5; 9 positions agree with TRBD1. The CDR3 extends over 14 amino acids. Germline CDR1 SGHNT, CDR2 YYREEE (reference sequence). After removal of 5 bases from V and 3 bases from J, the junction contained 3 bases not matched to a gene. The CDR3 reads CASSRDRANQPQHF. As DNA, the CDR3 is TGTGCCAGCAGTCGGGACAGGGCCAATCAGCCCCAGCATTTT.

This chain links TRBV7-6 with TRBJ1-5; 8 nucleotides match TRBD1. The CDR3 is 15 residues long. CDR1 is SGHVS and CDR2 is FNYEAQ in the germline V gene. The trim removed 1 base at V and 6 bases at J, leaving 5 bases unmatched. CDR3 coding DNA: TGTGCCAGCAGCTTAGGACAGGGGTTCGGTCAGCCCCAGCATTTT. Encoded protein: CASSLGQGFGQPQHF.

This clone was seen once. V is TRBV30 and J is TRBJ2-7; 10 nucleotides match TRBD2. The length of the CDR3 is 14 residues. CDR1 is GTSNPN, CDR2 SVGIG, per germline (reference sequence). J gave up 7 bases and V 1 base, and 7 bases lay outside the gene matches. CDR3 residues: CAWSGGLAIDEQYF. The CDR3 coding sequence is TGTGCCTGGAGTGGGGGACTAGCGATCGATGAGCAGTACTTC.

The chain's CDR3 is CASSLVKDSGRWNSPLHF. The CDR3 DNA reads TGTGCCAGCTCTCTTGTAAAGGACAGCGGACGATGGAATTCACCCCTCCACTTT. This sequence joins TRBV18 and TRBJ1-6; a weak D match, TRBD1 (6 bases). The CDR3 totals 18 residues. Between the trimmed V and J ends, which lost 6 bases and 7 bases, there was a span of 25 bases. The germline gives CDR1 KGHSH, CDR2 LQKENI.

This chain joins TRBV20-1 and TRBJ1-5, with D possibly matching TRBD1 (5 bases). This CDR3 has 14 residues. Germline V gives CDR1 DFQATT, CDR2 SNEGSKA (reference sequence). V gave up 3 bases and J gave up 3 bases, with 12 bases separating them. The CDR3 reads CSASDPGDNQPQHF. CDR3 coding DNA: TGCAGTGCTAGTGACCCGGGGGACAATCAGCCCCAGCATTTT.